This T cell receptor (beta chain) was found in a study of T cells in Graves' hyperthyroidism and ophthalmopathy. Study-level findings and limits: Through a model of 13 V-J features, ophthalmopathy was separated from stable hyperthyroidism.

This CDR3 is built from 12 residues. CDR1 is SGHDT, CDR2 YYEEEE, per germline. V was cut by 4 bases and J by 7 bases, with 12 bases left in between. A note on this clonotype: Its specificity is not known.

The source material, RNA transcripts, was used to amplify TCR beta CDR3 regions. The TCR CDR3 first-round RT-PCR relied on the HTBI primer set. Using its own MiXCR run on the multiplex PCR reads, TCRdb lists one record per CDR3 protein. The sample shows a few hundred thousand distinct CDR3 sequences, less than 25% of them seen only once. This sequence was found in a man aged 18 to 29 with Graves' hyperthyroidism. Specimen: blood. The chain joins TRBV5-6 to TRBJ2-7, with a weak D call TRBD2 (6 bases). The CDR3 spells CASSAGEVEQYF. The CDR3 nucleotides are TGTGCCAGCAGCGCCGGGGAGGTAGAGCAGTACTTC.